These 20 T cell receptor beta chains originate from one sample sequenced in a study of blood T cell repertoires in COVID-19. This table comes from immunoSEQ multiplex PCR, and its TCRdb copy is limited to in-frame clones, with some not included. The sample contains roughly 150,000 clones, under 85% of which appear only once. The sequencing sample was made of PBMCs or T cells enriched from blood (not recorded which). All receptors derive from a woman aged 18 to 35 who had been exposed to COVID-19.

The rearrangement uses TRBV7-9 and TRBJ2-7; 11 positions agree with TRBD2. This CDR3 region has 17 residues. Per germline, CDR1 SEHNR and CDR2 FQNEAQ (reference sequence). V lost 1 base, J lost 8 bases, and 13 bases stayed unmatched. CDR3 sequence: CASSLEGSLAGESQQYF. The CDR3 nucleotides read TGTGCCAGCAGCTTAGAGGGTTCACTAGCGGGAGAGAGTCAGCAGTACTTC.

The V gene is TRBV19, the J gene TRBJ2-1, with 14 bases that match TRBD2. J lost 6 bases, V lost 5 bases, and 12 bases had no gene match. This CDR3 region has 18 residues. Germline V gives CDR1 LNHDA, CDR2 SQIVND (reference sequence). Here the CDR3 reads CASSLLGTSGSGPNEQFF. CDR3 bases: TGTGCCAGTAGTCTCTTAGGGACTAGCGGGAGTGGGCCCAATGAGCAGTTCTTC. The full variable domain, completed using reference TRBV19 and TRBJ2-1, is DGGITQSPKYLFRKEGQNVTLSCEQNLNHDAMYWYRQDPGQGLRLIYYSQIVNDFQKGDIAEGYSVSREKKESFPLTVTSAQKNPTAFYLCASSLLGTSGSGPNEQFFGPGTRLTVL.

Notes on this clone: One end of the junction fails to match germline, which may point to a read error. The V call is TRBV7-9, the J call TRBJ2-7, with 9 bases aligning to TRBD1. There are 12 residues in the CDR3. Looked up from germline, CDR1 is SEHNR and CDR2 is FQNEAQ (reference sequence). The CDR3 reads CASSLVGDRDNF. CDR3 in DNA: TGTGCCAGCAGCTTAGTCGGGGACAGGGACAACTTC.

The chain couples TRBV9 to TRBJ2-1, with TRBD2 identical over 10 bases. J was trimmed by 0 bases and V by 0 bases; bases with no gene match: 0. This CDR3 has 16 residues. CDR1 SGDLS and CDR2 YYNGEE come from the germline V gene. The CDR3 protein is CASSVGLAGSYNEQFF. The CDR3 coding sequence is TGTGCCAGCAGCGTAGGACTAGCGGGCTCCTACAATGAGCAGTTCTTC.

V usage is TRBV30 and J usage is TRBJ2-1; D is perhaps TRBD2 (5 bases). Per germline, CDR1 GTSNPN and CDR2 SVGIG (reference sequence). Trimming removed 1 base from V and 7 bases from J, with 11 bases in between. The CDR3 runs 13 residues. DNA of the CDR3: TGTGCCTGGAGTGCGGCCCGAGGGAATGAGCAGTTCTTC. This codes for CAWSAARGNEQFF.

The CDR3, as DNA: TGTGCCATCAGTGATGAGGAACGACAGGTCCGGGCTTTCTTT. Translated, it gives CAISDEERQVRAFF. The chain uses TRBV10-3 and TRBJ1-1, with a possible D match to TRBD1 (6 bases). Germline V CDR1 and CDR2: ENHRY, SYGVKD. V lost 3 bases to trimming and J lost 11 bases, with 19 bases between them. There are 14 residues in the CDR3.

V gene TRBV28 combines with J gene TRBJ1-2, with D possibly TRBD1 on 5 matching bases. Germline CDR1 is MDHEN and CDR2 is SYDVKM. The length of the CDR3 is 14 residues. V was cut by 8 bases and J by 0 bases, with 13 bases left in between. The CDR3, as DNA: TGTGCCAGCCTCTCCCAGGGTACTAACTATGGCTACACCTTC. Its protein is CASLSQGTNYGYTF.

V gene TRBV7-9 combines with J gene TRBJ1-1, with D unclear. The CDR3 has 12 residues. Trimming left V 1 base short and J 6 bases short, with 6 bases between. Germline V gene sequence: CDR1 SEHNR, CDR2 FQNEAQ (reference sequence). CDR3 amino acids: CASSLVAAEAFF. CDR3 DNA: TGTGCCAGCAGCTTAGTGGCCGCTGAAGCTTTCTTT.

This rearrangement joins TRBV19 to TRBJ1-2, with D unclear. This CDR3 is built from 16 residues. Germline-derived CDR1 and CDR2 are LNHDA and SQIVND (reference sequence). V gave up 3 bases and J gave up 6 bases, with 20 bases separating them. CDR3 in DNA: TGTGCCAGTAGTATCATCTGGGGAGCGGAAGTGGATGGCTACACCTTC. This sequence encodes CASSIIWGAEVDGYTF. Complete variable domain (other parts from reference TRBV19 and TRBJ1-2): DGGITQSPKYLFRKEGQNVTLSCEQNLNHDAMYWYRQDPGQGLRLIYYSQIVNDFQKGDIAEGYSVSREKKESFPLTVTSAQKNPTAFYLCASSIIWGAEVDGYTFGSGTRLTVV.

The chain couples TRBV6-1 to TRBJ2-1; 7 bases fit TRBD2. V gave up 4 bases and J gave up 4 bases; unmatched junction bases: 10. CDR3 length: 16 residues. The germline V gene has CDR1 MNHNS and CDR2 SASEGT. As DNA, the CDR3 is TGTGCCAGCAGTGCGAAGACTAGCCCGACTTACAATGAGCAGTTCTTC. It yields the protein CASSAKTSPTYNEQFF.

The chain recombines TRBV18 with TRBJ2-3, with D possibly TRBD1 on 5 matching bases. The CDR3 consists of 12 residues. Trimming stripped 9 bases from V and 5 bases from J, with 12 bases between. Germline loops: CDR1 KGHSH, CDR2 LQKENI. For the CDR3, the DNA is TGTGCCAGTTTACAGGACGGAGATACGCAGTATTTT. Translating it yields CASLQDGDTQYF.

V is TRBV2 and J is TRBJ1-2; D may be TRBD1 (5 bases). CDR3 length: 12 amino acids. The germline V gene encodes CDR1 SNHLY and CDR2 FYNNEI. V lost 4 bases to trimming and J lost 8 bases, with 11 bases between them. CDR3 residues: CASSVDMGGYTF. The CDR3, as DNA: TGTGCCAGCAGTGTGGACATGGGCGGCTACACCTTC.

CDR3 in DNA: TGTGCCAGCAGCTCCCAGGGGTACGAGCAGTACTTC. This encodes CASSSQGYEQYF. The chain has TRBV7-2 and TRBJ2-7; D is perhaps TRBD1 (6 bases). The germline V and J ends were trimmed by 4 bases and 4 bases, with 8 bases remaining between them. CDR1 and CDR2 from the germline V gene are SGHTA and FQGNSA. This CDR3 is 12 amino acids long.

The chain recombines TRBV6-4 with TRBJ2-2; 10 bases agree with TRBD1. The J segment lost 5 bases and the V segment lost 10 bases, leaving 10 bases of the junction unmatched. CDR1 and CDR2 from the germline V gene are MRHNA and SNTAGT. This CDR3 contains 15 residues. CDR3 residues: CATRETGGETGELFF. The DNA for the CDR3 is TGTGCCACCAGAGAGACAGGGGGCGAAACCGGGGAGCTGTTTTTT.

A single count supports this clone. This chain connects TRBV19 to TRBJ1-5, with D perhaps TRBD1 (5 bases). V lost 7 bases and J 6 bases, leaving 28 bases between the germline ends. The germline CDR1 and CDR2 sequences are LNHDA and SQIVND (reference sequence). CDR3 length: 18 residues. The CDR3 region has the DNA TGTGCCAGTACCCTGTCGGTGGGGCAGGCGGGGGGTGGTCAGCCCCAGCATTTT. Encoded protein: CASTLSVGQAGGGQPQHF.

The chain employs TRBV5-1 and TRBJ2-2; tentatively, D is TRBD1 (5 bases). Germline CDR1 reads SGHRS; CDR2 reads YFSETQ. CDR3 size: 16 residues. Trimming took off 0 bases at V and 1 base at J, with 10 bases between the two ends. As DNA, the CDR3 is TGCGCCAGCAGCTTGGAGTCAGGGCAGAACACCGGGGAGCTGTTTTTT. It is translated as CASSLESGQNTGELFF.

The rearrangement links TRBV6-1 to TRBJ1-3, with 7 bases aligning to TRBD1. The V gene end was trimmed by 3 bases and the J gene end by 5 bases; junction bases not matched to a gene: 4. The germline CDR1 and CDR2 sequences are MNHNS and SASEGT. The CDR3 length is 14 residues. The DNA of the CDR3 is TGTGCCAGCAGTGACAGACAGGGTAGAAACACCATATATTTT. Encoded protein: CASSDRQGRNTIYF.

The rearrangement uses TRBV4-2 and TRBJ1-5, with D uncertain. CDR1 LGHNA and CDR2 YNFKEQ come from the germline V gene. This CDR3 region has 13 residues. The V end lost 4 bases, the J end lost 5 bases, and 9 bases lay between the germline ends. This chain's CDR3 is CASSRVEDQPQHF. CDR3 nucleotide sequence: TGTGCCAGCAGCCGGGTTGAGGATCAGCCCCAGCATTTT.

V usage is TRBV5-1 and J usage is TRBJ1-4, with TRBD1 matching 7 bases. The CDR3 totals 16 residues. Germline CDR1 is SGHRS and CDR2 is YFSETQ. The V segment lost 2 bases and the J segment 2 bases; nucleotides outside the gene matches: 6. CDR3 in amino acids: CASSFPQGGTNEKLFF. The CDR3 DNA follows: TGCGCCAGCAGCTTCCCTCAGGGGGGTACTAATGAAAAACTGTTTTTT.

V is TRBV27 and J is TRBJ2-2; D is uncertain. CDR3 size: 13 residues. Looked up from germline, CDR1 is MNHEY and CDR2 is SMNVEV (reference sequence). V shed 6 bases and J shed 4 bases, with 9 bases lying between them. CDR3 loop: CASRLHGTGELFF. In DNA, the CDR3 is TGTGCCAGCAGATTGCACGGCACCGGGGAGCTGTTTTTT.